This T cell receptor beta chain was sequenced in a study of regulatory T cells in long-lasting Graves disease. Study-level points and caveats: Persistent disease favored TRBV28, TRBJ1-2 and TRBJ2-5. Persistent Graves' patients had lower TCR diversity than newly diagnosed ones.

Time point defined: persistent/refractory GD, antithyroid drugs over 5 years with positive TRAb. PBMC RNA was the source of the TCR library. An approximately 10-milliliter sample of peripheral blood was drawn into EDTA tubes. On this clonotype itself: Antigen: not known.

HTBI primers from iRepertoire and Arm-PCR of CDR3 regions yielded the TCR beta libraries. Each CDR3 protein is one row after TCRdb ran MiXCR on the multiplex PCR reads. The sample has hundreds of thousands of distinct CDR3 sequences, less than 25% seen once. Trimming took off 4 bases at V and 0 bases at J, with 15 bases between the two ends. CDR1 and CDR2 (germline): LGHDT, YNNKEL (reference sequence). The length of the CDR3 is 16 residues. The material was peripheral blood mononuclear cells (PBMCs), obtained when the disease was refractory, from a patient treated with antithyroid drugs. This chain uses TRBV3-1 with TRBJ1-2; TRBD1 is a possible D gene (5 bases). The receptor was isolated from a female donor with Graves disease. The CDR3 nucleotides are TGTGCCAGCAGCCTTAAGGGAGGGGAAGCTAACTATGGCTACACCTTC. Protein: CASSLKGGEANYGYTF.